The clone carrying this T cell receptor beta chain is termed medium-sized (0.01 to 0.1%). Antigen unknown. Gene names are the mouse ones. The CDR3 end lies 1 residue beyond the end of the read and is filled in from the germline J gene. The CDR3 covers 14 residues. The V segment lost 3 bases and the J segment 7 bases; nucleotides outside the gene matches: 5. The germline CDR1 and CDR2 sequences are NSQYPW and LRSPGD (reference sequence). The data derive from a study of tissue T cells after allogeneic stem cell transplantation. Study results and caveats: Limitations included a small, clinically heterogeneous cohort and limited sampling depth. Across patients, clones rarely overlapped, yet motif clusters were shared tissue-specifically. Within patients, tissue anatomy strongly shaped TCR repertoire composition.

As for time point: mouse harvest day 14 after allogeneic transplant. The graft held 10^6 splenic CD5+ T cells and 10^7 T-cell-depleted bone marrow cells. Assay: immunoSEQ multiplex PCR; the TCRdb copy retains only in-frame clones and omits some. The table shows thousands of clones, with roughly a third occurring only once. The origin of this receptor is a female BALB/c mouse given C57BL/6 T cells with graft-versus-host disease after an allogeneic hematopoietic cell transplant. Source material: skin. The chain carries TRBV1 and TRBJ2-1, with 8 bases fitting TRBD1. CDR3 bases read: TGCACCTGCAGTGCGGCCAGGGGGCGGGCTGAGCAGTTC. Encoded protein: CTCSAARGRAEQF. The entire CDR3 reads CTCSAARGRAEQFF.